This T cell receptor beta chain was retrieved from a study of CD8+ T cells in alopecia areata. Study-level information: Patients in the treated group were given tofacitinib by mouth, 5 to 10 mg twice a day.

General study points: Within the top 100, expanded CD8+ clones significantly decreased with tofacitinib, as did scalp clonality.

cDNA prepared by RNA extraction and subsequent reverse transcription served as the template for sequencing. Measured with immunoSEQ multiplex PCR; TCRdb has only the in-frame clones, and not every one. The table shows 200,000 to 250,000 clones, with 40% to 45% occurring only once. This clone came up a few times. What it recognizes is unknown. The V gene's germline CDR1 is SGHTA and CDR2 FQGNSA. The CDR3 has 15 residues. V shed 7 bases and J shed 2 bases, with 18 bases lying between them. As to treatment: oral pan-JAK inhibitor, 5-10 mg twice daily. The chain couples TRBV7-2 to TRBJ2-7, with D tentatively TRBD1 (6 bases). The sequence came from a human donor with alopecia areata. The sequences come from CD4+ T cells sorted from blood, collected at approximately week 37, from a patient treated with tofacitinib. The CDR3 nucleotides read TGTGCCAGCACCCCACGGAAGGGGGTACCCTACGAGCAGTACTTC. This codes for CASTPRKGVPYEQYF.